This entry lists 25 T cell receptor beta chains sequenced from one sample in a study of blood T cell repertoires in COVID-19. TCRdb's table, derived via immunoSEQ multiplex PCR, lists solely in-frame clones and lacks some. The profile covers 300,000 to 350,000 clones, with over 75% appearing a single time and about 4.7% taken by the ten largest. The sequencing sample was made of PBMCs or T cells enriched from blood (not recorded which). The receptors derive from a man under 40 who had recovered from COVID-19.

A remark on this clone: An end of the junction differs from the germline gene, which may be a read error. The CDR3 DNA follows: TGTGCCAGCAGTTTATCCGACAGGGACTTC. Residues: CASSLSDRDF. The chain has TRBV6-5 and TRBJ2-7; TRBD1 aligns across 7 bases. This CDR3 is 10 amino acids long. Germline V CDR1 and CDR2: MNHEY, SVGAGI.

The chain recombines TRBV9 with TRBJ2-7; 7 bases line up with TRBD2. The CDR3 has 14 amino acids. Germline V gives CDR1 SGDLS, CDR2 YYNGEE. V dropped 0 bases and J dropped 2; count of bases not matched to a gene: 2. The CDR3 reads CASSVEGTTYEQYF. The CDR3, as DNA: TGTGCCAGCAGCGTAGAAGGGACTACCTACGAGCAGTACTTC.

This chain links TRBV5-1 with TRBJ2-2; D unresolved. This CDR3 has 17 amino acids. From germline, CDR1 is SGHRS and CDR2 YFSETQ. V was cut by 1 base and J by 5 bases, with 18 bases left in between. The CDR3 DNA is TGCGCCAGCAGCTTGAGCCCCGATGCTTTAGAAACCGGGGAGCTGTTTTTT. Amino acid sequence: CASSLSPDALETGELFF.

The V gene is TRBV29-1, the J gene TRBJ2-7; D ambiguous. Germline CDR1 is SQVTM and CDR2 is ANQGSEA. Trimming pared 4 bases from V and 0 bases from J, leaving 10 bases between. The CDR3 has 13 residues. CDR3 amino acids: CSVANLSSYEQYF. Written as DNA, the CDR3 is TGCAGCGTTGCCAATTTGAGCTCCTACGAGCAGTACTTC.

The chain has TRBV7-9 and TRBJ2-7; D gene ambiguous. The V gene lost 5 bases and the J gene lost 3 bases, with 8 bases spanning the gap. The CDR3 runs to 12 residues. Germline V gene data show CDR1 as SEHNR and CDR2 as FQNEAQ (reference sequence). The CDR3 spells CASSADNYEQYF. In DNA form, the CDR3 reads TGTGCCAGCAGCGCCGACAACTACGAGCAGTACTTC.

The chain is built from TRBV5-1 and TRBJ1-3; D gene uncertain. Germline CDR1 reads SGHRS; CDR2 reads YFSETQ. V lost 4 bases and J lost 4, with 24 bases in between. This CDR3 is 18 amino acids long. CDR3 residues: CASSPTGRPLASGNTIYF. As DNA, the CDR3 is TGCGCCAGCAGCCCGACCGGGAGACCATTAGCTTCAGGAAACACCATATATTTT.

V gene TRBV27 combines with J gene TRBJ1-5; 9 nucleotides align to TRBD1. The ends lost 4 bases at V and 7 bases at J; junction bases unmatched: 8. This CDR3 has 15 residues. Germline loops: CDR1 MNHEY, CDR2 SMNVEV (reference sequence). CDR3 in DNA: TGTGCCAGCAGTTCCCCGGGACAGGGTGGGCAGCCCCAGCATTTT. The encoded protein is CASSSPGQGGQPQHF.

The gene calls are TRBV19 and TRBJ2-7; 7 bases match TRBD1. The CDR3 length is 14 residues. Germline V gene data show CDR1 as LNHDA and CDR2 as SQIVND (reference sequence). The V segment lost 5 bases and the J segment 2 bases; nucleotides outside the gene matches: 6. In DNA form, the CDR3 reads TGTGCCAGTAGTTCCCCCGACAGGGCCTACGAGCAGTACTTC. Protein sequence: CASSSPDRAYEQYF.

The chain employs TRBV19 and TRBJ1-1; D is ambiguous. Germline values: CDR1 LNHDA, CDR2 SQIVND (reference sequence). Trimming took off 5 bases at V and 11 bases at J, with 15 bases between the two ends. The CDR3 has 12 residues. CDR3 nucleotide sequence: TGTGCCAGTAGTGAAGGCGTCTGGAGGGCTTTCTTT. Its translation: CASSEGVWRAFF. Filled out from reference TRBV19 and TRBJ1-1, the complete variable domain reads DGGITQSPKYLFRKEGQNVTLSCEQNLNHDAMYWYRQDPGQGLRLIYYSQIVNDFQKGDIAEGYSVSREKKESFPLTVTSAQKNPTAFYLCASSEGVWRAFFGQGTRLTVV.

V is TRBV28 and J is TRBJ2-7, with D tentatively TRBD1 (5 bases). V lost 4 bases, J lost 1 base, and 8 bases lay in between. The CDR3 runs 13 residues. Germline-derived CDR1 and CDR2 are MDHEN and SYDVKM. In DNA, the CDR3 is TGTGCCAGCAGTTCCAGACAGTCCTACGAGCAGTACTTC. This gives the protein CASSSRQSYEQYF.

Here the CDR3 DNA reads TGTGCCAGCAGTTTTCCGGGGAGTGAAGCTTTCTTT. As protein: CASSFPGSEAFF. The V gene is TRBV12-3 or TRBV12-4, the J gene TRBJ1-1, with D hard to call. The length of the CDR3 is 12 residues. V lost 3 bases and J lost 7, with 9 bases in between.

This chain connects TRBV5-5 to TRBJ1-1, with unresolved D. Looked up from germline, CDR1 is SGHKS and CDR2 is YYEKEE (reference sequence). The CDR3 sequence is 14 residues long. Trimming stripped 0 bases from V and 5 bases from J, with 11 bases between. The CDR3 nucleotides are TGTGCCAGCAGCTTGGGGAATAGAGGGACTGAAGCTTTCTTT. This codes for CASSLGNRGTEAFF.

The chain joins TRBV5-1 to TRBJ2-7, with D perhaps TRBD1 (6 bases). V shed 2 bases and J shed 0 bases, with 12 bases lying between them. This CDR3 region has 15 residues. CDR1 SGHRS and CDR2 YFSETQ come from the germline V gene. The CDR3 bases are TGCGCCAGCAGCTTTACAGGGCTATCCTCCTACGAGCAGTACTTC. Amino acid sequence: CASSFTGLSSYEQYF.

CDR3 loop: CASSTTGGLSYEQYF. The CDR3 coding sequence is TGTGCCAGCAGCACAACAGGGGGTTTGTCCTACGAGCAGTACTTC. The chain combines TRBV7-2 with TRBJ2-7, with TRBD1 identical over 8 bases. CDR1 SGHTA and CDR2 FQGNSA come from the germline V gene. This CDR3 has 15 residues. Trimming cost V 5 bases and J 1 base; bases outside gene matches: 7.

The J gene is TRBJ1-5, the V gene TRBV3-1 (or the pseudogene TRBV3-2); no definite D call. Germline V gene sequence: CDR1 LGHDT, CDR2 YNNKEL (reference sequence). V was pared by 0 bases and J by 3 bases, with 9 bases between. This CDR3 has 15 amino acids. In nucleotides, the CDR3 is TGTGCCAGCAGCCAAGATATGACATTCAATCAGCCCCAGCATTTT. Its translation: CASSQDMTFNQPQHF.

This clone was detected only once. This chain uses TRBV23-1 with TRBJ1-6, with D possibly TRBD1 on 6 matching bases. TRBV23-1 is filed as an ORF, its function uncertain. Trimming took off 4 bases at V and 10 bases at J, with 11 bases between the two ends. The CDR3 loop spans 13 amino acids. The DNA of the CDR3 is TGCGCCAGCAGTCGGGGAAGGGGGTCACCCCTCCACTTT. It encodes CASSRGRGSPLHF.

J is TRBJ1-5 and V is TRBV5-1; 7 nucleotides line up with TRBD1. This CDR3 is 15 amino acids long. V was clipped by 4 bases and J by 0 bases; unmatched bases: 4. Germline V lookup: CDR1 SGHRS, CDR2 YFSETQ. CDR3 residues: CASSPGTVSNQPQHF. The DNA for the CDR3 is TGCGCCAGCAGCCCGGGGACAGTTAGCAATCAGCCCCAGCATTTT. Full variable domain (missing parts from reference TRBV5-1 and TRBJ1-5): KAGVTQTPRYLIKTRGQQVTLSCSPISGHRSVSWYQQTPGQGLQFLFEYFSETQRNKGNFPGRFSGRQFSNSRSEMNVSTLELGDSALYLCASSPGTVSNQPQHFGDGTRLSIL.

The chain uses TRBV19 and TRBJ2-2; no reliable D call. Per germline, CDR1 LNHDA and CDR2 SQIVND (reference sequence). V lost 3 bases to trimming and J lost 6 bases, with 8 bases between them. The CDR3 totals 13 residues. In DNA, the CDR3 is TGTGCCAGTAGTATGGCGGAGTCCGGGGAGCTGTTTTTT. It yields the protein CASSMAESGELFF.

The chain couples TRBV11-2 to TRBJ2-5; the match to TRBD2 covers 15 bases. The V and J ends lost 5 bases and 2 bases, in that order; junction bases with no gene match: 6. CDR1 and CDR2 from the germline V gene are SGHAT and FQNNGV. This CDR3 contains 17 residues. Written as DNA, the CDR3 is TGTGCCAGCAGCACCGGGACTAGCGGGGGGTCACAAGAGACCCAGTACTTC. It yields the protein CASSTGTSGGSQETQYF.

This clone is a singleton in its sample. The gene calls are TRBV24-1 and TRBJ2-1, with 8 bases identical to TRBD1. V lost 3 bases, J lost 6 bases, and 6 bases stayed unmatched. The CDR3 loop spans 15 amino acids. In germline, CDR1 is KGHDR, CDR2 SFDVKD. Here the CDR3 reads CATSDLLTGGNEQFF. For the CDR3, the DNA is TGTGCCACCAGTGATCTGTTAACAGGGGGCAATGAGCAGTTCTTC.

V and J are TRBV5-4 and TRBJ1-6; a possible D gene is TRBD1 (5 bases). V gave up 1 base and J gave up 9 bases, with 11 bases separating them. Germline CDR1 is SGHNT and CDR2 is YYREEE (reference sequence). The CDR3 runs to 14 residues. The CDR3 protein is CASSLLGEGSPLHF. The CDR3 region has the DNA TGTGCCAGCAGCTTGTTAGGGGAAGGTTCACCCCTCCACTTT.

The chain employs TRBV10-3 and TRBJ2-1, with unresolved D. V dropped 3 bases and J dropped 0 bases, with 9 bases sitting between them. This CDR3 region has 15 residues. CDR1 is ENHRY, CDR2 SYGVKD, per germline. The CDR3, as DNA: TGTGCCATCAGTGAACAGATAAGCTCCTACAATGAGCAGTTCTTC. Translating it yields CAISEQISSYNEQFF.

This clone was found a few times. V gene TRBV23-1 combines with J gene TRBJ1-6, with D perhaps matching TRBD1 (5 bases). TRBV23-1 belongs to the ORF category, with a function that is uncertain. The CDR3 sequence is 15 residues long. Trimming removed 1 base at V and 9 bases at J, with 13 bases between. The CDR3 is CASSQCKGSCSPLHF. The CDR3 region has the DNA TGCGCCAGCAGTCAATGCAAGGGGTCTTGTTCACCCCTCCACTTT.

The chain joins TRBV27 to TRBJ2-2, with a possible D match to TRBD2 (5 bases). The CDR3 has 14 amino acids. The V end lost 1 base, the J end lost 6 bases, and 9 bases lay between the germline ends. The germline gives CDR1 MNHEY, CDR2 SMNVEV (reference sequence). CDR3 residues: CASSLFGESGELFF. CDR3 DNA sequence: TGTGCCAGCAGTTTATTCGGGGAGTCCGGGGAGCTGTTTTTT.

V is TRBV5-1 and J is TRBJ1-2; 9 bases align to TRBD1. The V gene end was trimmed by 4 bases and the J gene end by 4 bases; junction bases not matched to a gene: 8. The germline CDR1 and CDR2 sequences are SGHRS and YFSETQ. The CDR3 runs to 15 residues. The CDR3 bases are TGCGCCAGCAGCGAAGGCGGGACAGGGTTCTATGGCTACACCTTC. It translates to CASSEGGTGFYGYTF.